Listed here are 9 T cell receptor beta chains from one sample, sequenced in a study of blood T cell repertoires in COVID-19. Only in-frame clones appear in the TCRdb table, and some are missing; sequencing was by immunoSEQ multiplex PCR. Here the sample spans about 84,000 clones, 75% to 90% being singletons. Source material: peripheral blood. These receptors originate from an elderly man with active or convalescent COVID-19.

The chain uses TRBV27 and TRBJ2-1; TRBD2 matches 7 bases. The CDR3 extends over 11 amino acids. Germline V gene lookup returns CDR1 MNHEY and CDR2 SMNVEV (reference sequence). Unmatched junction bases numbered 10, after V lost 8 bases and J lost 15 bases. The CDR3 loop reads CASFLAGVGFF. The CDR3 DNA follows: TGTGCCAGCTTTTTAGCGGGCGTCGGGTTCTTC.

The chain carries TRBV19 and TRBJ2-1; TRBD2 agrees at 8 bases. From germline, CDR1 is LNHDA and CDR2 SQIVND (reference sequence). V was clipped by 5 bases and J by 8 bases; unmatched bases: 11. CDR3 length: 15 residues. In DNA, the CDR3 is TGTGCCAGTAGTCTCCGGACTAGCCGATTCGATGAGCAGTTCTTC. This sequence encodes CASSLRTSRFDEQFF. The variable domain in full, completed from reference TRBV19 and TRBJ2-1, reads DGGITQSPKYLFRKEGQNVTLSCEQNLNHDAMYWYRQDPGQGLRLIYYSQIVNDFQKGDIAEGYSVSREKKESFPLTVTSAQKNPTAFYLCASSLRTSRFDEQFFGPGTRLTVL.

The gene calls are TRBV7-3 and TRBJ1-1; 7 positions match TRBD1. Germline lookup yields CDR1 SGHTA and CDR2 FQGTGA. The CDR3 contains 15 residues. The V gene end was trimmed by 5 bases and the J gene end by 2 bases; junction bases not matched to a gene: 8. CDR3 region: CASSPRQGSNTEAFF. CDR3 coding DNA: TGTGCCAGCAGCCCCCGACAGGGTAGCAACACTGAAGCTTTCTTT.

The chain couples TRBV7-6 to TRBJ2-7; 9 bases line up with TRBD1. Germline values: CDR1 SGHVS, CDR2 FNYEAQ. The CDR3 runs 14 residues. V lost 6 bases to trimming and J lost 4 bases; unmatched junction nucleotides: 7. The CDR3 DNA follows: TGTGCCAGCAGTTCCGGGACAGGGAATTACGAGCAGTACTTC. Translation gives CASSSGTGNYEQYF.

The CDR3 region has the DNA TGTGCCAGCTCACCCTGGAGACAGGGGAACACTGAAGCTTTCTTT. Amino acids: CASSPWRQGNTEAFF. The chain is built from TRBV18 and TRBJ1-1, with 7 bases aligning to TRBD1. CDR1 and CDR2 (germline): KGHSH, LQKENI. The CDR3 is 15 amino acids. V was pared by 3 bases and J by 1 base, with 5 bases of the junction left unmatched.

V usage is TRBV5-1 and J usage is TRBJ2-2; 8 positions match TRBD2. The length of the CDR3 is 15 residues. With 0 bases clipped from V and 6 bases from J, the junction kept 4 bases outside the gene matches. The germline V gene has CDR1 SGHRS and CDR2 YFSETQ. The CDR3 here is CASSLAAGGSGELFF. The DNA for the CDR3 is TGCGCCAGCAGCTTGGCGGCGGGAGGTTCCGGGGAGCTGTTTTTT. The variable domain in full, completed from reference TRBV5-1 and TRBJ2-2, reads KAGVTQTPRYLIKTRGQQVTLSCSPISGHRSVSWYQQTPGQGLQFLFEYFSETQRNKGNFPGRFSGRQFSNSRSEMNVSTLELGDSALYLCASSLAAGGSGELFFGEGSRLTVL.

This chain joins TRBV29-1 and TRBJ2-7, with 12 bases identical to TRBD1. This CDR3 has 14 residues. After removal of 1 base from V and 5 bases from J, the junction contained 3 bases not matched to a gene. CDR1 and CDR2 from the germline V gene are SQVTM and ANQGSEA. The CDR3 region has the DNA TGCAGCGTTGAAGGGGGACAGGGGGCTGACGAGCAGTACTTC. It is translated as CSVEGGQGADEQYF.

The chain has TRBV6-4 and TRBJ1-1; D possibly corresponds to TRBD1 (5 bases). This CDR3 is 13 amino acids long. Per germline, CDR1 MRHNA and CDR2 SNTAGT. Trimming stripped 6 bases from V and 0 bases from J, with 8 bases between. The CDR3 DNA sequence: TGTGCCAGCAGAAAGGACATGAACACTGAAGCTTTCTTT. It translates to CASRKDMNTEAFF.

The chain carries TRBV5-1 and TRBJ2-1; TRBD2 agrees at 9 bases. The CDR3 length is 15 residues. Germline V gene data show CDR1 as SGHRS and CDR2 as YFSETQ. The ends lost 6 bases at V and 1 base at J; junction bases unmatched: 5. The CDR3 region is CASKAGGGSYNEQFF. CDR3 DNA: TGCGCCAGCAAAGCGGGAGGTGGGTCCTACAATGAGCAGTTCTTC.